This T cell receptor beta chain was sequenced during a study of T cell repertoires in cytomegalovirus infection. At the level of the study: Both recently identified HLA-C-restricted and well-studied HLA-B-restricted CMV epitopes were used in the study.

The CDR3 covers 15 residues. Germline trimming cut 6 bases from V and 7 bases from J; bases unmatched to any gene: 11. Germline CDR1 MNHEY, CDR2 SVGAGI. Study-wide results and caveats: HLA-C-restricted CMV clonotypes gave the most frequent clonotype in two of eight donors.

Points on this clonotype: Its target is not known.

TCRdb reanalysed the reads using MiXCR and keeps one entry per CDR3 protein. The data contain around 770,000 distinct CDR3 sequences, 25% to 30% of them seen just once; the ten biggest clones take up 10% to 15%. Sequenced material: cultured CD8+ T cells from PBMCs, taken from culture after CMV antigen stimulation. This rearrangement joins TRBV6-5 to TRBJ2-1; 8 positions match TRBD2. The TCR originated in a human donor in good health (CMV status not recorded). Some clones in this sample may be carry-over from other donors' samples. The CDR3 region is CASSLAGGAVNEQFF. Written as DNA, the CDR3 is TGTGCCAGCAGCCTCGCGGGGGGCGCAGTGAATGAGCAGTTCTTC.